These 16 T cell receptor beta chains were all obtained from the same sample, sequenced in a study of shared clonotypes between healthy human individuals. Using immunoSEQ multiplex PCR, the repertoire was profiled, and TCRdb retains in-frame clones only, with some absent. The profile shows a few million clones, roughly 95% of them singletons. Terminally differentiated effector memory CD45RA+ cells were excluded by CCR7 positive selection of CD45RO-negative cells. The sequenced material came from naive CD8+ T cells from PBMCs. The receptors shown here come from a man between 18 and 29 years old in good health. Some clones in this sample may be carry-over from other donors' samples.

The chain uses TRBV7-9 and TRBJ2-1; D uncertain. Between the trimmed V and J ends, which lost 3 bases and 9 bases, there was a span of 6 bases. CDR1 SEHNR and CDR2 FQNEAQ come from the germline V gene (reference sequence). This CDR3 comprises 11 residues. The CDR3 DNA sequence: TGTGCCAGCAGCTTTAACCCTGAGCAGTTCTTC. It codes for CASSFNPEQFF.

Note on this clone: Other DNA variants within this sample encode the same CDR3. CDR3 DNA: TGTGCCAGCAGTTACGGGAGGGGCTACACCTTC. It translates to CASSYGRGYTF. The chain employs TRBV6-5 and TRBJ1-2; D gene unclear. The CDR3 has 11 amino acids. CDR1 MNHEY and CDR2 SVGAGI come from the germline V gene. V was cut by 2 bases and J by 8 bases, with 6 bases left in between.

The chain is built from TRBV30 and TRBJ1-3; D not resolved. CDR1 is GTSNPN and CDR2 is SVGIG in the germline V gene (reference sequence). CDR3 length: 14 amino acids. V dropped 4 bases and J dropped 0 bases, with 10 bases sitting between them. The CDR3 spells CAWTHRGSGNTIYF. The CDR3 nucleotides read TGTGCCTGGACTCACCGGGGCTCTGGAAACACCATATATTTT.

The CDR3 DNA sequence: TGCGCCAGCAATTCAGAGACCTACGAGCAGTACTTC. It is translated as CASNSETYEQYF. The V call is TRBV5-1, the J call TRBJ2-7; D remains unclear. Between the trimmed V and J ends, which lost 6 bases and 2 bases, there was a span of 9 bases. This CDR3 is 12 amino acids long. Germline CDR1 and CDR2: SGHRS and YFSETQ.

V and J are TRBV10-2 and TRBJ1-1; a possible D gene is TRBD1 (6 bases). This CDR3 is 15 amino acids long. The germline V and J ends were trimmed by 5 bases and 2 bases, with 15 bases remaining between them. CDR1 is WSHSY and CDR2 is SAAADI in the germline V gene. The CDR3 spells CASSSDWGPNTEAFF. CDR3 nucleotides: TGCGCCAGCAGTTCCGATTGGGGGCCTAACACTGAAGCTTTCTTT.

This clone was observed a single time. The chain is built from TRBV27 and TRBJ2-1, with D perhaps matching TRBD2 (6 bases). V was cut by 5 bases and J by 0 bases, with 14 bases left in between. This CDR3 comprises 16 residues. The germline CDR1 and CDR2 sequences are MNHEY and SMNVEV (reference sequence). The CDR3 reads CASSTLSGPSYNEQFF. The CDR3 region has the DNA TGTGCCAGCAGTACATTAAGCGGGCCCTCCTACAATGAGCAGTTCTTC.

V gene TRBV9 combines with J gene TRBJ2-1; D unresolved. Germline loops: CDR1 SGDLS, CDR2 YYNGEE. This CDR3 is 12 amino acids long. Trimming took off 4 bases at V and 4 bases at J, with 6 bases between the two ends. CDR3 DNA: TGTGCCAGCAGCTCCGAGTACAATGAGCAGTTCTTC. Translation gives CASSSEYNEQFF.

CDR3 in DNA: TGTGCCAGCAGCGCCTCAAGGGGGAATACGCAGTATTTT. Its protein product is CASSASRGNTQYF. The V call is TRBV9, the J call TRBJ2-3; tentatively, D is TRBD1 (6 bases). The CDR3 runs to 13 residues. CDR1 is SGDLS, CDR2 YYNGEE, per germline. V gave up 3 bases and J gave up 7 bases, with 12 bases separating them. The variable domain in full, with the rest retrieved from reference TRBV9 and TRBJ2-3, is DSGVTQTPKHLITATGQRVTLRCSPRSGDLSVYWYQQSLDQGLQFLIQYYNGEERAKGNILERFSAQQFPDLHSELNLSSLELGDSALYFCASSASRGNTQYFGPGTRLTVL.

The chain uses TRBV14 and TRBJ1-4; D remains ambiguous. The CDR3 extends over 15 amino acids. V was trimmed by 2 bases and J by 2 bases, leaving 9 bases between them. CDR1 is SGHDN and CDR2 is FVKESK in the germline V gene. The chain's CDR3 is CASSQRVGTNEKLFF. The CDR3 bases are TGTGCCAGCAGCCAAAGGGTTGGGACTAATGAAAAACTGTTTTTT.

This chain's CDR3 is CASTDGTIAYNEQFF. In DNA form, the CDR3 reads TGTGCCAGCACAGATGGGACTATAGCCTACAATGAGCAGTTCTTC. The genes are TRBV21-1 and TRBJ2-1; TRBD2 is the table's D call, not checked against the DNA. TRBV21-1 is a pseudogene segment. This CDR3 is 15 amino acids long.

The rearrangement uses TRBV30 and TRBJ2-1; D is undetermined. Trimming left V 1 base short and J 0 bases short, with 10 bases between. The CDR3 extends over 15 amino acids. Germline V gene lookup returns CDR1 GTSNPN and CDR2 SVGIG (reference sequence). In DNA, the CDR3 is TGTGCCTGGAGTGACCCCCCGGGCTCCTACAATGAGCAGTTCTTC. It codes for CAWSDPPGSYNEQFF.

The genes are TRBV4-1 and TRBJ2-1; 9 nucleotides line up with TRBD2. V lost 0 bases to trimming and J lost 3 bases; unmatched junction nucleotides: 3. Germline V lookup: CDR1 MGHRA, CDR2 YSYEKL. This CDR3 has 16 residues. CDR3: CASSQETSGVYNEQFF. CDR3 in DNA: TGCGCCAGCAGCCAAGAGACTAGCGGAGTCTACAATGAGCAGTTCTTC.

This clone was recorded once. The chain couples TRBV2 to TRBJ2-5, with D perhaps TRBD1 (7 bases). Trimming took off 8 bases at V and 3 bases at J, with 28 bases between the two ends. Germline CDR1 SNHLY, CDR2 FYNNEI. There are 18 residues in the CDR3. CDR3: CASGGGGAWESGKETQYF. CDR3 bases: TGTGCCAGCGGAGGAGGGGGCGCGTGGGAGAGTGGGAAAGAGACCCAGTACTTC.

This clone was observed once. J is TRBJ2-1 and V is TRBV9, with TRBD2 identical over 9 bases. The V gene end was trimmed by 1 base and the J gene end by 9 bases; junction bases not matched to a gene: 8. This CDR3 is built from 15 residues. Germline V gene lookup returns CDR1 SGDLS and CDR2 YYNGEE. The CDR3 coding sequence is TGTGCCAGCAGCGTATCGGCGGGAGGGCCGGGTGAGCAGTTCTTC. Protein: CASSVSAGGPGEQFF. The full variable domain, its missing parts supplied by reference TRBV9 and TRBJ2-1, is DSGVTQTPKHLITATGQRVTLRCSPRSGDLSVYWYQQSLDQGLQFLIQYYNGEERAKGNILERFSAQQFPDLHSELNLSSLELGDSALYFCASSVSAGGPGEQFFGPGTRLTVL.

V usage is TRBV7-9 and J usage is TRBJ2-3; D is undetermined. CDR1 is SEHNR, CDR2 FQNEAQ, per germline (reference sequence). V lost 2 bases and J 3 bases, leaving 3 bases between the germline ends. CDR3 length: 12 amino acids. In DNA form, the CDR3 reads TGTGCCAGCAGCTTAATGACAGATACGCAGTATTTT. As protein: CASSLMTDTQYF.

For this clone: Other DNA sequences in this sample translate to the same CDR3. For the CDR3, the DNA is TGTGCCAGTAGTATCGGCAGGGGGCCTTACGAGCAGTACTTC. This translates into CASSIGRGPYEQYF. The chain uses TRBV19 and TRBJ2-7, with TRBD1 matching 8 bases. This CDR3 has 14 residues. Germline V gives CDR1 LNHDA, CDR2 SQIVND (reference sequence). With V trimmed by 3 bases and J by 4 bases, 5 bases remained unmatched.